This T cell receptor (beta chain) was captured in a study of blood T cell repertoires in COVID-19. CDR1 and CDR2 from the germline V gene are MNHNS and SASEGT. This CDR3 comprises 15 residues. V shed 2 bases and J shed 6 bases, with 16 bases lying between them. Patients in Seattle were enrolled during active infection, then followed longitudinally. In the authors' workflow: The assay estimated nucleated cells by amplifying reference gene primers. Assay: immunoSEQ multiplex PCR; the TCRdb copy retains only in-frame clones and omits some. V and J calls plus clone size are reproduced from that table; the DNA served to infer D and trimming. The table records roughly 250,000 clones, approximately 85% of them present only once.

Sequenced material: peripheral blood. This TCR was recovered from a human donor with COVID-19, enrolled during active disease. The donor label of this sample is uncertain. The chain uses TRBV6-1 and TRBJ1-2, with TRBD1 as a possible D gene (6 bases). The DNA for the CDR3 is TGTGCCAGCAGTGAACAACCGAGGGGGAGGGATGGCTACACCTTC. Protein product: CASSEQPRGRDGYTF.